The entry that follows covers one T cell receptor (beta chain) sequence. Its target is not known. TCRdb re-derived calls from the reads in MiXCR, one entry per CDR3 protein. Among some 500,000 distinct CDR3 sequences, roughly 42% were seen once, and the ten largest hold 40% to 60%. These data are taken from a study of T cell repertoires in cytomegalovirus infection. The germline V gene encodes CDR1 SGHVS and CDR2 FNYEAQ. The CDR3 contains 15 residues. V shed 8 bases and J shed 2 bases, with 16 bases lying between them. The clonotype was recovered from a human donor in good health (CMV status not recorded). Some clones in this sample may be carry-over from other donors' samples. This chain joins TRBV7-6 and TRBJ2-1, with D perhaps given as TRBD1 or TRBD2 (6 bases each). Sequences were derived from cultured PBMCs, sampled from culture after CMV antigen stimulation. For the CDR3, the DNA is TGTGCCAGCCCCGACCTGGGGGGCACCTACAATGAGCAGTTCTTC. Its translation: CASPDLGGTYNEQFF.